This TCR beta chain was obtained from a study of blood T cells in healthy people across ages. A sample-barcoded 5' primer and a J-beta primer mix were used in a second PCR of roughly 7 to 11 cycles. Each CDR3 protein gets one entry after TCRdb re-called the 5' RACE reads with MiXCR. The table has 1 million or so distinct CDR3 sequences, approximately 25% seen once. Trimming removed 6 bases at V and 8 bases at J, with 15 bases between. The germline gives CDR1 SNHLY, CDR2 FYNNEI. This CDR3 has 13 amino acids. The same sample was also studied in work on T cells of mothers and their children. That work states: Several million TCR beta reads per child versus over 9 million per mother.

This TCR was recovered from a girl between 2 and 10 years old in good health. V gene TRBV2 combines with J gene TRBJ2-3, with D possibly being TRBD2 (5 bases). Sequenced sample: blood. This CDR3 is CASRSSFRATQYF. The CDR3 DNA follows: TGTGCCAGCAGATCTAGCTTCCGGGCTACGCAGTATTTT.